This is a list of T cell receptor beta chains from one sample in a study of blood T cell repertoires in COVID-19. Clones were sequenced by immunoSEQ multiplex PCR, and TCRdb holds only the in-frame ones, with some missing. Found here are hundreds of thousands of clones, approximately 86% of them singletons; the top ten hold under 8.5%. Specimen: peripheral blood. The receptor set was obtained from a woman aged 55-70 years with COVID-19, enrolled during active disease. The CDR3 runs from the conserved cysteine through the conserved F or W. Fields, in order: D gene, V gene, J gene, clone size, CDR3 DNA, CDR3 protein. D genes are given only for firm matches. Expanded clones get a size class; other rows say once, few or many, or leave the size out.

d_gene: TRBD1; v_gene: TRBV2; j_gene: TRBJ1-5; abundance: few; CDR3nt: TGTGCCAGCACCCTAGGACAGGGCAATCAGCCCCAGCATTTT; CDR3aa: CASTLGQGNQPQHF
d_gene: TRBD2; v_gene: TRBV25-1; j_gene: TRBJ2-7; abundance: once; CDR3nt: TGTGCCAGCAGTGAATCCCCGGGAGGACCATACGAGCAGTACTTC; CDR3aa: CASSESPGGPYEQYF
d_gene: NA; v_gene: TRBV9; j_gene: TRBJ1-2; abundance: NA; CDR3nt: TGTGCCAGCAGCCCGGGAACTAACTATGGCTACACCTTC; CDR3aa: CASSPGTNYGYTF
d_gene: NA; v_gene: TRBV13; j_gene: TRBJ1-2; abundance: NA; CDR3nt: TGTGCCAGCGTTTGGGGGGGCGGCGGCTACACCTTC; CDR3aa: CASVWGGGGYTF
d_gene: TRBD1; v_gene: TRBV7-3; j_gene: TRBJ1-1; abundance: NA; CDR3nt: TGTGCCAGCAGCCAACAGGGGATTGACACTGAAGCTTTCTTT; CDR3aa: CASSQQGIDTEAFF
d_gene: NA; v_gene: TRBV19; j_gene: TRBJ2-2; abundance: NA; CDR3nt: TGTGCCAGTTCTGGCGGGATTCAGTACACCGGGGAGCTGTTTTTT; CDR3aa: CASSGGIQYTGELFF
d_gene: TRBD1; v_gene: TRBV5-5; j_gene: TRBJ1-6; abundance: NA; CDR3nt: TGTGCCAGCAGCGTGGGACAGCTTAATTCACCCCTCCACTTT; CDR3aa: CASSVGQLNSPLHF
d_gene: NA; v_gene: TRBV6-2/TRBV6-3; j_gene: TRBJ2-3; abundance: NA; CDR3nt: TGTGCCAGCAGTCCAACGCGGGCTCTTACCTCGGATACGCAGTATTTT; CDR3aa: CASSPTRALTSDTQYF
d_gene: NA; v_gene: TRBV6-4; j_gene: TRBJ1-2; abundance: NA; CDR3nt: TGTGCCAGCAGTGAACCCACTACAGGGCCTAACTATGGCTACACCTTC; CDR3aa: CASSEPTTGPNYGYTF
d_gene: TRBD2; v_gene: TRBV11-3; j_gene: TRBJ2-3; abundance: NA; CDR3nt: TGTGCCAGCAGCCCGATGGGCGGGGGGGCCACAGATACGCAGTATTTT; CDR3aa: CASSPMGGGATDTQYF
d_gene: NA; v_gene: TRBV18; j_gene: TRBJ1-1; abundance: NA; CDR3nt: TGTGCCAGCTCACCAATCACAGTCTCCACTGAAGCTTTCTTT; CDR3aa: CASSPITVSTEAFF
d_gene: NA; v_gene: TRBV5-1; j_gene: TRBJ2-7; abundance: once; CDR3nt: TGCGCCAGCAGCCCCGGTGGGAGCTCCTACGAGCAGTACTTC; CDR3aa: CASSPGGSSYEQYF
d_gene: NA; v_gene: TRBV6-5; j_gene: TRBJ1-1; abundance: NA; CDR3nt: TGTGCCAGCAGGATCGAACATGGTAACACTGAAGCTTTCTTT; CDR3aa: CASRIEHGNTEAFF
d_gene: NA; v_gene: TRBV11-3; j_gene: TRBJ1-5; abundance: NA; CDR3nt: TGTGCCAGCAGCTTAGGACAGGATAGCAATCAGCCCCAGCATTTT; CDR3aa: CASSLGQDSNQPQHF
d_gene: TRBD1; v_gene: TRBV9; j_gene: TRBJ2-2; abundance: NA; CDR3nt: TGTGCCAGCAGCGCACGGACAGGTTCTAACACCGGGGAGCTGTTTTTT; CDR3aa: CASSARTGSNTGELFF
d_gene: NA; v_gene: TRBV18; j_gene: TRBJ2-5; abundance: NA; CDR3nt: TGTGCCAGCTCACCCACGACAGGTTATGGGGAAGAGACCCAGTACTTC; CDR3aa: CASSPTTGYGEETQYF
d_gene: NA; v_gene: TRBV6-6; j_gene: TRBJ1-1; abundance: NA; CDR3nt: TGTGCCAGCAGTTACAGGGGGGGAGAGACTGAAGCTTTCTTT; CDR3aa: CASSYRGGETEAFF